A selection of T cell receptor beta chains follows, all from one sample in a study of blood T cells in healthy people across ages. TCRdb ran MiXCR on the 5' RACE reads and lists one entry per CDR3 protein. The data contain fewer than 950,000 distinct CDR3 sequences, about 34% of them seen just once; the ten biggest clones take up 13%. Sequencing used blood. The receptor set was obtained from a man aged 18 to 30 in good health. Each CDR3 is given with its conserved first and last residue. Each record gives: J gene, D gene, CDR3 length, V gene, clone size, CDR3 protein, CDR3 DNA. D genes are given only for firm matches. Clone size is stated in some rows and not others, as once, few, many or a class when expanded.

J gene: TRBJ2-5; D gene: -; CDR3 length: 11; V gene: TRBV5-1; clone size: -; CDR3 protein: CASSSEGTQYF; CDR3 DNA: TGCGCCAGCAGCTCGGAAGGGACCCAGTACTTC
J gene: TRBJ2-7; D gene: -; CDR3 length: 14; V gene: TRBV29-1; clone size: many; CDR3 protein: CSVPNRRKYYEQYF; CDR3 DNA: TGCAGCGTCCCTAACAGACGGAAGTACTACGAGCAGTACTTC
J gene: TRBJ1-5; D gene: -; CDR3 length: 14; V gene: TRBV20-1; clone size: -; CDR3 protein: CSASRGTTNQPQHF; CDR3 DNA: TGCAGTGCTTCAAGGGGGACCACTAATCAGCCCCAGCATTTT
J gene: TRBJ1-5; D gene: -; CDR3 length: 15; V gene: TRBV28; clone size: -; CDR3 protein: CATHPRGYSNQPQHF; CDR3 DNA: TGTGCCACACACCCCAGGGGATACAGCAATCAGCCCCAGCATTTT
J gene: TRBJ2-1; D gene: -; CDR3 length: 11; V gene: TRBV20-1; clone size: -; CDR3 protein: CSARDDIGQFF; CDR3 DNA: TGCAGTGCTAGAGATGATATCGGGCAGTTCTTC
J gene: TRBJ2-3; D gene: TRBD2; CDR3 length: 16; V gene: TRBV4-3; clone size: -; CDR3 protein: CASSPRGLAGADTQYF; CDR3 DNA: TGCGCCAGCAGCCCCCGGGGGCTAGCGGGGGCGGATACGCAGTATTTT
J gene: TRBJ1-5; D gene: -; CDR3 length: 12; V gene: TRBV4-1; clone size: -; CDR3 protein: CASSHPNQPQHF; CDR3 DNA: TGCGCCAGCAGCCACCCAAATCAGCCCCAGCATTTT
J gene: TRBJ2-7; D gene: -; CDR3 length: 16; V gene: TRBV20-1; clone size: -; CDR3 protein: CSARDMFWGPGYEQYF; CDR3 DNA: TGCAGTGCTAGGGATATGTTTTGGGGTCCGGGCTACGAGCAGTACTTC
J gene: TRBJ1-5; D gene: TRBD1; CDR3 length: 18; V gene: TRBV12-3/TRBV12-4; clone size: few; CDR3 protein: CASRITGGLIPSNQPQHF; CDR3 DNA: TGTGCCAGCAGGATCACAGGGGGCCTTATACCTAGCAATCAGCCCCAGCATTTT
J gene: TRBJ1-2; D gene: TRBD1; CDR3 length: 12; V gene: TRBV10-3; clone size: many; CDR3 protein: CAISEGQDGYTF; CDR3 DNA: TGTGCCATCAGTGAAGGACAGGATGGCTACACCTTC
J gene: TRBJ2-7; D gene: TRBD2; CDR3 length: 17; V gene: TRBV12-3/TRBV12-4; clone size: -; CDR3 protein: CASSYFPLAGGPVEQYF; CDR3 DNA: TGTGCCAGCAGTTATTTCCCTCTAGCGGGGGGGCCGGTTGAGCAGTACTTC
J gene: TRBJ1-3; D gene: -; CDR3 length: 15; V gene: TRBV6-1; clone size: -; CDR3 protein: CASSERYRAGNTIYF; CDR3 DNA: TGTGCCAGCAGTGAACGCTACAGGGCTGGAAACACCATATATTTT
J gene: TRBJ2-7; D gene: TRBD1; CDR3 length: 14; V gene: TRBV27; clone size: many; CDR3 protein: CASRSGTVSYEQYF; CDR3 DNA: TGTGCCAGCCGATCCGGGACAGTCTCCTACGAGCAGTACTTC
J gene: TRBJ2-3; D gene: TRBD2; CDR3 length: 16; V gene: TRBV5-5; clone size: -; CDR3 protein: CASRNASGGSTDTQYF; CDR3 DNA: TGTGCCAGCCGAAATGCTAGCGGAGGGAGCACAGATACGCAGTATTTT
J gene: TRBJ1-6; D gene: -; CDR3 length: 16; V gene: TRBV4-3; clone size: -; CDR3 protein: CASSQDPAGMNSPLHF; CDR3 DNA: TGCGCCAGCAGCCAAGATCCCGCAGGGATGAATTCACCCCTCCACTTT
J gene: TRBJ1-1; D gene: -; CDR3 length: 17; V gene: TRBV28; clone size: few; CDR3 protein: CASSLGVEGLGNTEAFF; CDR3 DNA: TGTGCCAGCAGTTTGGGTGTTGAGGGGCTAGGGAACACTGAAGCTTTCTTT
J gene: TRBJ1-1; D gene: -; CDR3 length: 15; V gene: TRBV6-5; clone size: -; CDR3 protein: CASSYSDRAYTEAFF; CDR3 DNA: TGTGCCAGCAGTTACTCGGACAGAGCATACACTGAAGCTTTCTTT
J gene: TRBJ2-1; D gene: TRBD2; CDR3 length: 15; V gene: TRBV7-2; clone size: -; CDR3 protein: CASSLIAGGQNEQFF; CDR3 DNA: TGTGCCAGCAGCTTGATAGCGGGGGGGCAAAATGAGCAGTTCTTC
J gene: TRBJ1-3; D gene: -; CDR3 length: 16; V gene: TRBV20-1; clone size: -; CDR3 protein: CSASPGGLSSGNTIYF; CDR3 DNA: TGCAGTGCTAGTCCCGGGGGGCTTTCCTCTGGAAACACCATATATTTT
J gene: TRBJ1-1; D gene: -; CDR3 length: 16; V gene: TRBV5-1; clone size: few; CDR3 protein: CASGDNPGTENTEAFF; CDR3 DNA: TGCGCCAGCGGCGATAACCCCGGGACCGAGAACACTGAAGCTTTCTTT
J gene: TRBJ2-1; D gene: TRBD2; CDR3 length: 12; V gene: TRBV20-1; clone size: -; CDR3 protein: CSARDGRGGLFF; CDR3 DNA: TGCAGTGCTAGAGATGGGCGGGGGGGTCTGTTCTTC
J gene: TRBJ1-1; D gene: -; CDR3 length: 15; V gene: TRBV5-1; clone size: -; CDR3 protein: CASSLGTGSFTEAFF; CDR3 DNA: TGCGCCAGCAGCTTGGGAACAGGGTCCTTTACTGAAGCTTTCTTT
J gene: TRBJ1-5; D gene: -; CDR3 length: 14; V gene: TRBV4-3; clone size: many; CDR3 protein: CASSQGWTNQPQHF; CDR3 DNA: TGCGCCAGCAGCCAAGGCTGGACGAATCAGCCCCAGCATTTT
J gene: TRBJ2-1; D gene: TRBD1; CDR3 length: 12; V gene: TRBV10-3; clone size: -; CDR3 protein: CAIMGQGNEQFF; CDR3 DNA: TGTGCCATCATGGGACAGGGCAATGAGCAGTTCTTC
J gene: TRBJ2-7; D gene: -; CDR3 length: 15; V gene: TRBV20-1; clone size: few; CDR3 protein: CSAQNRGRQSNEQYF; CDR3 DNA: TGCAGTGCACAGAACCGCGGGCGGCAATCCAATGAGCAGTACTTC
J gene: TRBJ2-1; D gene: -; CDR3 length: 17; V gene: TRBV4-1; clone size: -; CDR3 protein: CASSQEGVLSSYNEQFF; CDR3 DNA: TGCGCCAGCAGCCAAGAGGGGGTTTTGAGCTCCTACAATGAGCAGTTCTTC
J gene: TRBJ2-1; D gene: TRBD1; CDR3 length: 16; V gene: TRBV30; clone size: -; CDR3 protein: CAWSARKGQSNNEQFF; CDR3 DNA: TGTGCCTGGAGTGCCCGAAAGGGACAGTCCAACAATGAGCAGTTCTTC
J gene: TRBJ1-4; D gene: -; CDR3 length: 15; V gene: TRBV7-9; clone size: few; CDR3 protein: CASSSRQATNEKLFF; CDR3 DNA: TGTGCCAGCAGCTCGAGACAGGCAACTAATGAAAAACTGTTTTTT
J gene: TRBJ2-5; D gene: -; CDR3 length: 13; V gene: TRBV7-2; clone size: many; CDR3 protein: CASSARYQETQYF; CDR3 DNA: TGTGCCAGCAGCGCACGGTACCAAGAGACCCAGTACTTC
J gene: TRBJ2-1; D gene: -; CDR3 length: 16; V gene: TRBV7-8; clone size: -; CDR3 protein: CASSLGFHQSNNEQFF; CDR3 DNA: TGTGCCAGCAGCTTAGGATTCCATCAATCCAACAATGAGCAGTTCTTC
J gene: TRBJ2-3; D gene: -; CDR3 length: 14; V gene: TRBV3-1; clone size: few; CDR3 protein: CASSPPTRRDTQYF; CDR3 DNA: TGTGCCAGCAGCCCCCCTACTAGGCGGGATACGCAGTATTTT
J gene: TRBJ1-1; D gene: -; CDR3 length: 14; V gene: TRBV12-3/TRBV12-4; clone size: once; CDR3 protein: CASRPGPRRTEVFF; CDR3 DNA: TGTGCCAGCAGGCCGGGACCCCGAAGGACTGAAGTTTTCTTT